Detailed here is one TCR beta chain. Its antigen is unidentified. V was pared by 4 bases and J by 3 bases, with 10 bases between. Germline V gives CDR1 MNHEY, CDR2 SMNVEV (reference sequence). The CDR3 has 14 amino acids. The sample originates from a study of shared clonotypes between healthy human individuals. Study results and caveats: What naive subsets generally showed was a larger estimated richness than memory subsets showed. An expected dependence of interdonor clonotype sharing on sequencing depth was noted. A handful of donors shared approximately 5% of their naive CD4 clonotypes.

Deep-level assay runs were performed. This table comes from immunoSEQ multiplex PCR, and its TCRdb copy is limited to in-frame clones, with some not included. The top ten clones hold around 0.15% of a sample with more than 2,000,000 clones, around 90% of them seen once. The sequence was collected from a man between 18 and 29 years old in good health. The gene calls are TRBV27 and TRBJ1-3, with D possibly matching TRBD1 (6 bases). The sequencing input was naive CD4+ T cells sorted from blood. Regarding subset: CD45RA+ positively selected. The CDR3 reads CASSYRAIGNTIYF. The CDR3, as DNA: TGTGCCAGCAGTTACAGGGCGATTGGAAACACCATATATTTT.